This TCR beta chain was observed in a study of T cells in women clearing cervical HPV infection. Study context: Controls gave blood once infection was undetectable; cases at lesion identification. Study-level findings and limits: T-cell numbers per sample were unknown and may explain richness differences.

The CDR3 covers 15 residues. Germline CDR1 reads DFQATT; CDR2 reads SNEGSKA (reference sequence). V trimming: 1 base; J trimming: 1 base; junction bases outside the gene matches: 7. immunoSEQ multiplex PCR used an average of around 1,200 ng genomic DNA. The repertoire was sequenced with immunoSEQ multiplex PCR; TCRdb's copy has only in-frame clones and lacks some. The sample has some 25,000 clones. All participants had a single incident cervical HPV16 infection, and prevalent HPV16 infections were excluded. Regarding this clone: Its antigen remains unidentified. The CDR3 end is not reached by the read, which stops 3 residues before it; the germline J gene fills it in.

Input material: blood buffy coat. V gene TRBV20-1 combines with J gene TRBJ2-7, with TRBD1 matching 7 bases. This receptor was identified in a woman aged 18 to 69 with a cervical HPV16 infection that either progressed to CIN3+ or cleared (not recorded which). CDR3 protein: CSARGLTGASYEQYF. The CDR3 bases that were read are TGCAGTGCTAGAGGACTCACAGGGGCTTCCTACGAG.